This TCR beta chain was observed in a study of early T cells in non-severe SARS-CoV-2 infection. Individual cDNA molecules received unique molecular identifiers during library preparation. TCRdb ran MiXCR on the 5' RACE reads and lists one entry per CDR3 protein. The sample includes about 76,000 distinct CDR3 sequences, roughly 12% of them seen just once. The table lists this clonotype with a few counts. Antigen unknown. Study-wide results and limits: VDJdb matching, biased toward anti-spike CD8 responses, missed private and CD4 specificities.

The sample consisted of whole blood. This receptor was taken from an adult who was a healthcare worker with PCR-confirmed SARS-CoV-2 infection or an uninfected control (not recorded which).

The CDR3 bases are TGTGCCAGCAGTGAGGCCCAGGACACTGAAGCTTTCTTT. It yields the protein CASSEAQDTEAFF. This chain links TRBV12-3 or TRBV12-4 with TRBJ1-1; no reliable D call. The V end was cut by 5 bases, the J end by 3 bases, with 10 bases between. The CDR3 is 13 amino acids.